This T cell receptor beta chain was obtained from a study of blood T cell repertoires in COVID-19 (dated by TCRdb to 2020 to 2022). For the wider study: Samples covering the acute and convalescent phases of COVID-19 were provided by collaborators in the United States, Italy and Spain. The dataset comprised deeply sampled blood TCRbeta repertoires from subjects exposed to, actively infected with, or recovered from COVID-19. Nearly every sample came with metadata listing a de-identified subject ID, COVID-19 status, age in years and sex. The samples were drawn from the first 160 participants of the ongoing ImmuneRACE study and from some 1,300 subjects provided by 6 global collaborators. The prospective study material was composed of cDNA or gDNA derived from T cells, B-cell-depleted T cells, or PBMCs. A freely available public database, intended as a resource for researchers studying the immune response to SARS-CoV-2, is where the repertoires were released. HLA class I and class II types, where available, came from metadata supplied by the sample provider rather than from assay-based typing.

Points the paper makes about the study in general: How much clinical and demographic metadata was included differed by source and by participant, and the metadata was provided uncurated.

TCRbeta CDR3 regions were amplified from genomic DNA using the immunoSEQ Assay, a bias-controlled multiplex PCR. The authors processed their data as follows. The number of nucleated cells in each sample was estimated by amplification of reference gene primers within the assay. To quantify the absolute abundance of each unique TCRbeta CDR3 rearrangement, sequence reads were collapsed and filtered. Productive Simpson clonality was computed per sample as the square root of Simpson's diversity index over productive rearrangements. TCRdb limited this immuneACCESS table to in-frame rearrangements with V and J called. A share of clones is missing; checked studies link under half to unresolved V genes, and the rest is unexplained. V and J calls and clone size are those listed in that table; D and trimming were worked out from the DNA. Within this sample are tens of thousands of clones, with roughly 74% of them counted one time only. Clones ranked in the top ten supply 6.3% of the sample.

Notes on this clone: There is no known antigen for this receptor. Qualities for individual bases were not recorded, and no much larger clone is one base off.

In Seattle, one collaborating source enrolled patients while the infection was active and tracked those patients longitudinally over the course of disease. Whole blood was collected in K2EDTA tubes by collaborating institutions according to the institutions' own protocols. Collaborator samples were shipped for TCRbeta analysis as frozen whole blood, isolated PBMCs, or DNA extracted from either sample type. Specimen: peripheral blood. The origin of this receptor is a man aged 65 to 85 with COVID-19, enrolled during active disease.

CDR3 loop: CASSQGISHSRPQHF. The nucleotide sequence reads as follows: TGCGCCAGCAGCCAAGGGATAAGTCACAGTCGACCCCAGCATTTT. The rearrangement joined TRBV4-3 to TRBJ1-5; no D gene call is confident. Cut back by 1 base and 10 bases, the V and J ends lie 17 bases apart. The CDR3 holds 15 amino acids from the cysteine to the phenylalanine. The read is trimmed to its CDR3 DNA, 45 bases read in frame from base 1. Per the germline V gene, LGHNA is the CDR1 and YSLEER is the CDR2.